These 27 T cell receptor beta chains were sequenced from one sample in a study of cytomegalovirus exposure and HLA in healthy donors. 60 Vbeta and 13 Jbeta primers were used in PCR. Generated by immunoSEQ multiplex PCR, the TCRdb table keeps only in-frame clones and is missing some. The sample gives about 190,000 clones, approximately 86% of which show up once; around 1% is in the top ten. The sample taken for sequencing was PBMCs. Receptor source: a boy aged 2 to 9 in good health and CMV-seronegative.

This clone appeared a single time. The CDR3 region is CASSEGLGRRSYNSPLHF. The CDR3 DNA sequence: TGTGCCAGCAGTGAAGGGCTGGGTAGGAGGTCCTATAATTCACCCCTCCACTTT. The V call is TRBV2, the J call TRBJ1-6; D ambiguous. The CDR3 has 18 residues. V was trimmed by 1 base and J by 1 base, leaving 14 bases between them. The germline V gene encodes CDR1 SNHLY and CDR2 FYNNEI.

The chain links TRBV7-2 to TRBJ1-1; D is uncertain. This CDR3 comprises 13 residues. Germline V gene data show CDR1 as SGHTA and CDR2 as FQGNSA. With 5 bases removed from V and 2 bases from J, the gap between germline ends came to 9 bases. In DNA, the CDR3 is TGTGCCAGCAGCCCATTCCATAACACTGAAGCTTTCTTT. Amino acids: CASSPFHNTEAFF.

The gene calls are TRBV5-1 and TRBJ2-5; unclear D gene. In germline, CDR1 is SGHRS, CDR2 YFSETQ. V lost 1 base and J lost 4, with 11 bases in between. The CDR3 covers 14 residues. The CDR3 nucleotides read TGCGCCAGCAGCTTGAATGGTGAGAGAGAGACCCAGTACTTC. It translates to CASSLNGERETQYF.

The rearrangement links TRBV6-5 to TRBJ2-1; a possible D gene is TRBD2 (6 bases). This CDR3 has 11 residues. Trimming shortened V by 2 bases and J by 10 bases, and 6 bases separated the two germline ends. Germline V gives CDR1 MNHEY, CDR2 SVGAGI. CDR3 protein: CASSYGGEQFF. The CDR3 nucleotides are TGTGCCAGCAGTTACGGGGGGGAGCAGTTCTTC.

The chain carries TRBV29-1 and TRBJ1-1, with a tentative D call TRBD1 (6 bases). Germline V gene sequence: CDR1 SQVTM, CDR2 ANQGSEA. The CDR3 sequence is 11 residues long. V lost 7 bases and J lost 6, with 12 bases in between. CDR3 sequence (DNA): TGCAGCGGCCAGGGGATCCCTGAAGCTTTCTTT. The encoded protein is CSGQGIPEAFF.

The V gene is TRBV30, the J gene TRBJ1-1; 7 bases map to TRBD1. V lost 2 bases and J lost 5; bases outside the gene matches: 2. Germline lookup yields CDR1 GTSNPN and CDR2 SVGIG (reference sequence). The CDR3 extends over 12 amino acids. The CDR3 DNA is TGTGCCTGGAGTCCGACAGGGACTGAAGCTTTCTTT. This codes for CAWSPTGTEAFF.

This sequence joins TRBV2 and TRBJ1-1; 9 bases are a match to TRBD1. Trimming took 6 bases from V and 3 from J; bases not matched to a gene: 17. The CDR3 runs to 18 residues. CDR1 SNHLY and CDR2 FYNNEI come from the germline V gene. Written as DNA, the CDR3 is TGTGCCAGCAGCGGACCCCCGGGACAGGGATTGCGGGACACTGAAGCTTTCTTT. As protein: CASSGPPGQGLRDTEAFF.

The gene calls are TRBV5-6 and TRBJ2-5; the match to TRBD1 covers 9 bases. The DNA end is a closer match to TRBJ2-7, so the J assignment may be wrong. Germline V lookup: CDR1 SGHDT, CDR2 YYEEEE. The length of the CDR3 is 15 residues. CDR3 sequence: CASSSDPGQGREQYF. The DNA for the CDR3 is TGTGCCAGCAGCAGTGACCCGGGACAGGGCCGCGAGCAGTACTTC.

This clone was counted only a few times. This rearrangement joins TRBV5-6 to TRBJ1-1; weak D call: TRBD1 (5 bases). V was shortened by 4 bases and J by 3 bases, with 13 bases between the two germline ends. The CDR3 has 14 amino acids. Per the germline V gene, CDR1 is SGHDT and CDR2 is YYEEEE. CDR3 nucleotide sequence: TGTGCCAGCAGCGCTGGACAAGCCTACACTGAAGCTTTCTTT. Protein sequence: CASSAGQAYTEAFF. The full variable domain, with the rest looked up from reference TRBV5-6 and TRBJ1-1, is DAGVTQSPTHLIKTRGQQVTLRCSPKSGHDTVSWYQQALGQGPQFIFQYYEEEERQRGNFPDRFSGHQFPNYSSELNVNALLLGDSALYLCASSAGQAYTEAFFGQGTRLTVV.

The CDR3 DNA is TGCGCCAGCAGCTTGTCATCGCGGGCTAACTATGGCTACACCTTC. This gives the protein CASSLSSRANYGYTF. The rearrangement uses TRBV5-1 and TRBJ1-2; unclear D gene. This CDR3 is built from 15 residues. V lost 1 base and J 0 bases, leaving 10 bases between the germline ends. In germline, CDR1 is SGHRS, CDR2 YFSETQ.

CDR3 in DNA: TGTGCCAGCAGGCTCTATCGGGCAGATACGCAGTATTTT. Translated: CASRLYRADTQYF. The chain uses TRBV11-2 and TRBJ2-3; D unclear. Germline CDR1 is SGHAT and CDR2 is FQNNGV. The V and J ends lost 6 bases and 4 bases respectively, with 11 bases between them. The CDR3 has 13 amino acids.

The chain uses TRBV9 and TRBJ2-7, with TRBD2 identical over 8 bases. Germline V gene data show CDR1 as SGDLS and CDR2 as YYNGEE. With V trimmed by 3 bases and J by 7 bases, 6 bases remained unmatched. The CDR3 runs to 13 residues. The CDR3 coding sequence is TGTGCCAGCAGCGCGGGACTAGTTGGTGAGCAGTACTTC. Protein sequence: CASSAGLVGEQYF.

The chain combines TRBV7-6 with TRBJ1-6; D uncertain. Germline assignment: CDR1 SGHVS and CDR2 FNYEAQ. V was pared by 3 bases and J by 8 bases, with 8 bases between. This CDR3 has 13 amino acids. The DNA of the CDR3 is TGTGCCAGCAGCTTCGGGGATGATTCACCCCTCCACTTT. Its translation is CASSFGDDSPLHF.

The rearrangement joins TRBV5-1 to TRBJ2-3; 11 nucleotides line up with TRBD1. V gave up 7 bases and J gave up 4 bases; unmatched junction bases: 8. The germline gives CDR1 SGHRS, CDR2 YFSETQ. The CDR3 runs 15 residues. CDR3 nucleotides: TGCGCCAGCCAAACCGGGACAGGGGGTCCAGATACGCAGTATTTT. It encodes CASQTGTGGPDTQYF. The whole variable domain, remainder taken from reference TRBV5-1 and TRBJ2-3, is KAGVTQTPRYLIKTRGQQVTLSCSPISGHRSVSWYQQTPGQGLQFLFEYFSETQRNKGNFPGRFSGRQFSNSRSEMNVSTLELGDSALYLCASQTGTGGPDTQYFGPGTRLTVL.

This clone occurred once. CDR3 sequence reads: CASKEAGVSEAFF. In DNA, the CDR3 is TGTGCCAGCAAGGAGGCAGGGGTCTCTGAAGCTTTCTTT. V usage is TRBV6-5 and J usage is TRBJ1-1, with D perhaps TRBD1 (6 bases). Trimming took off 7 bases at V and 6 bases at J, with 15 bases between the two ends. Germline CDR1 MNHEY, CDR2 SVGAGI. This CDR3 comprises 13 residues.

DNA of the CDR3: TGTGCCAGCAGCTTAGATTTCGGGGCCTACGAGCAGTACTTC. It encodes CASSLDFGAYEQYF. The chain employs TRBV7-2 and TRBJ2-7; D is perhaps TRBD2 (5 bases). CDR3 length equals 14 residues. CDR1 is SGHTA, CDR2 FQGNSA, per germline. Trimming left V 1 base short and J 2 bases short, with 9 bases between.

The chain couples TRBV19 to TRBJ1-5; possible D gene TRBD1, 6 bases. V dropped 9 bases and J dropped 4 bases, with 19 bases sitting between them. Per the germline V gene, CDR1 is LNHDA and CDR2 is SQIVND (reference sequence). The CDR3 consists of 15 residues. The CDR3 here is CASSGTSTPNQPQHF. The CDR3 region has the DNA TGTGCCAGCTCCGGGACAAGCACCCCTAATCAGCCCCAGCATTTT.

The CDR3 nucleotides read TGTGCCAGCAGTGAAGAGGGGGGGCGCCTGTCCGGGGAGCTGTTTTTT. Residues: CASSEEGGRLSGELFF. The chain couples TRBV2 to TRBJ2-2, with D maybe TRBD2 (7 bases). The length of the CDR3 is 16 residues. Germline CDR1 and CDR2: SNHLY and FYNNEI. The V end was cut by 1 base, the J end by 6 bases, with 15 bases between.

The chain couples TRBV18 to TRBJ2-1; possibly TRBD2 for D (6 bases). Trimming left V 0 bases short and J 7 bases short, with 13 bases between. Germline values: CDR1 KGHSH, CDR2 LQKENI. The CDR3 has 15 amino acids. The CDR3 region is CASSPPAGLANEQFF. In DNA form, the CDR3 reads TGTGCCAGCTCACCACCCGCGGGACTGGCGAATGAGCAGTTCTTC.

The V call is TRBV6-1, the J call TRBJ2-7; 9 bases fit TRBD1. The V gene's germline CDR1 is MNHNS and CDR2 SASEGT. CDR3 length equals 12 residues. Trimming at V came to 11 bases and at J to 6 bases, leaving 8 bases not matched to a gene. CDR3: CAGGTGSREQYF. CDR3 DNA sequence: TGTGCCGGGGGGACAGGGTCGCGCGAGCAGTACTTC.

The chain recombines TRBV5-4 with TRBJ2-1; 8 bases fit TRBD1. The CDR3 has 15 amino acids. Germline loops: CDR1 SGHNT, CDR2 YYREEE (reference sequence). After removal of 4 bases from V and 5 bases from J, the junction contained 8 bases not matched to a gene. The CDR3 reads CASSTLGQGNNEQFF. CDR3 DNA sequence: TGTGCCAGCAGCACCCTAGGACAGGGCAACAATGAGCAGTTCTTC. Full variable domain (missing parts from reference TRBV5-4 and TRBJ2-1): ETGVTQSPTHLIKTRGQQVTLRCSSQSGHNTVSWYQQALGQGPQFIFQYYREEENGRGNFPPRFSGLQFPNYSSELNVNALELDDSALYLCASSTLGQGNNEQFFGPGTRLTVL.

The chain combines TRBV5-1 with TRBJ1-1; D gene uncertain. Trimming took off 0 bases at V and 8 bases at J, with 8 bases between the two ends. Germline CDR1 is SGHRS and CDR2 is YFSETQ. The CDR3 runs 12 residues. CDR3 sequence: CASSLDSREAFF. DNA for the CDR3: TGCGCCAGCAGCTTGGACAGTAGGGAAGCTTTCTTT.

The sample holds a few counts of this clone. J is TRBJ2-3 and V is TRBV14; TRBD2 matches 9 bases. V trimming: 1 base; J trimming: 14 bases; junction bases outside the gene matches: 4. In germline, CDR1 is SGHDN, CDR2 FVKESK. The CDR3 runs to 12 residues. The CDR3 reads CASSQGGTSRYF. CDR3 coding DNA: TGTGCCAGCAGCCAAGGTGGGACTAGCCGGTATTTT.

The rearrangement links TRBV19 to TRBJ1-5; TRBD1 matches 9 bases. V gave up 1 base and J gave up 2 bases; unmatched junction bases: 3. The germline V gene has CDR1 LNHDA and CDR2 SQIVND (reference sequence). The CDR3 runs to 16 residues. This CDR3 reads CASSIGRQGGNQPQHF. CDR3 sequence (DNA): TGTGCCAGTAGTATAGGGAGACAGGGGGGCAATCAGCCCCAGCATTTT.

The CDR3 is CASSLGSSGYTF. In DNA, the CDR3 is TGCGCCAGCAGCTTGGGGTCGAGTGGCTACACCTTC. This chain uses TRBV5-1 with TRBJ1-2; D uncertain. The CDR3 loop spans 12 amino acids. From germline, CDR1 is SGHRS and CDR2 YFSETQ. With 0 bases removed from V and 7 bases from J, the gap between germline ends came to 7 bases.

J is TRBJ2-4 and V is TRBV2; 7 positions agree with TRBD2. This CDR3 has 14 residues. V trimming: 6 bases; J trimming: 8 bases; junction bases outside the gene matches: 10. In germline, CDR1 is SNHLY, CDR2 FYNNEI. The CDR3 here is CASSGVGLADIQYF. The CDR3 nucleotides read TGTGCCAGCAGCGGGGTGGGGCTAGCGGACATTCAGTACTTC.

Only a few counts were recorded for this clone. The CDR3, as DNA: TGTGCCAGCCGGACAGGGGGCAATGAAAAACTGTTTTTT. Translation gives CASRTGGNEKLFF. This sequence joins TRBV6-1 and TRBJ1-4; 11 bases agree with TRBD1. This CDR3 spans 13 amino acids. Looked up from germline, CDR1 is MNHNS and CDR2 is SASEGT. V lost 8 bases, J lost 5 bases, and 1 base stayed unmatched.